This is a list of T cell receptor beta chains from one sample in a study of blood T cells in healthy people across ages. TCRdb processed the 5' RACE reads anew with MiXCR; each CDR3 protein has one entry. This sample carries around 900,000 distinct CDR3 sequences, 29% of them seen once, and the ten largest clones take 17%. The specimen was blood. The source of these receptors is a woman of 80 years or more in good health. The CDR3 runs from the conserved cysteine through the conserved F or W. Each record gives: clone size, J gene, D gene, V gene, CDR3 protein, CDR3 DNA. The D gene is left open where the match is weak. Some rows have no size entry. The others give once, few or many, or a class for an expanded clone.

abundance: -
j_gene: TRBJ2-3
d_gene: TRBD2
v_gene: TRBV20-1
CDR3aa: CSANPRLAAITDTQYF
CDR3nt: TGCAGTGCAAACCCCCGACTAGCGGCTATCACAGATACGCAGTATTTT

abundance: -
j_gene: TRBJ1-6
d_gene: -
v_gene: TRBV6-5
CDR3aa: CASSYSSLGSCSYNSPLHF
CDR3nt: TGTGCCAGCAGTTACTCGTCTCTTGGATCGTGCTCCTATAATTCACCCCTCCACTTT

abundance: many
j_gene: TRBJ2-7
d_gene: TRBD1
v_gene: TRBV7-2
CDR3aa: CASSSYGAQGGEQYF
CDR3nt: TGTGCCAGCAGCTCTTATGGGGCACAGGGGGGCGAGCAGTACTTC

abundance: -
j_gene: TRBJ1-2
d_gene: -
v_gene: TRBV18
CDR3aa: CASSPEGLAYGYTF
CDR3nt: TGTGCCAGCTCACCGGAGGGACTCGCTTATGGCTACACCTTC

abundance: -
j_gene: TRBJ2-7
d_gene: TRBD2
v_gene: TRBV20-1
CDR3aa: CSAEGLADPYEQYF
CDR3nt: TGCAGTGCTGAAGGACTAGCGGACCCTTACGAGCAGTACTTC

abundance: few
j_gene: TRBJ1-6
d_gene: TRBD1
v_gene: TRBV3-1
CDR3aa: CASSFGQGRGSPLHF
CDR3nt: TGTGCCAGCAGCTTCGGACAGGGCAGAGGTTCACCCCTCCACTTT

abundance: many
j_gene: TRBJ2-5
d_gene: -
v_gene: TRBV7-8
CDR3aa: CASSRSGRETQYF
CDR3nt: TGTGCCAGCAGCCGGTCGGGGAGGGAGACCCAGTACTTC

abundance: few
j_gene: TRBJ2-2
d_gene: TRBD2
v_gene: TRBV12-3/TRBV12-4
CDR3aa: CASSLRGGSGELFF
CDR3nt: TGTGCCAGCAGTTTAAGGGGAGGGAGCGGGGAGCTGTTTTTT

abundance: many
j_gene: TRBJ2-5
d_gene: -
v_gene: TRBV6-2/TRBV6-3
CDR3aa: CASSYNRQAQETQYF
CDR3nt: TGTGCCAGCAGTTATAACCGACAGGCCCAAGAGACCCAGTACTTC

abundance: few
j_gene: TRBJ1-5
d_gene: -
v_gene: TRBV18
CDR3aa: CASSGRASNQPQHF
CDR3nt: TGTGCCAGCTCAGGACGGGCGAGCAATCAGCCCCAGCATTTT

abundance: many
j_gene: TRBJ2-7
d_gene: -
v_gene: TRBV15
CDR3aa: CATSRREFFYEQYF
CDR3nt: TGTGCCACCAGCAGGAGGGAGTTCTTCTACGAGCAGTACTTC

abundance: -
j_gene: TRBJ2-2
d_gene: -
v_gene: TRBV10-2
CDR3aa: CASRNQNTGELFF
CDR3nt: TGCGCCAGCAGGAACCAGAACACCGGGGAGCTGTTTTTT

abundance: few
j_gene: TRBJ1-2
d_gene: -
v_gene: TRBV6-5
CDR3aa: CASAEGGTFYGYTF
CDR3nt: TGTGCCAGCGCTGAGGGCGGAACATTTTATGGCTACACCTTC

abundance: many
j_gene: TRBJ1-4
d_gene: TRBD1
v_gene: TRBV20-1
CDR3aa: CSARVPGQGAEKLFF
CDR3nt: TGCAGTGCTAGAGTACCGGGACAGGGGGCCGAAAAACTGTTTTTT

abundance: many
j_gene: TRBJ2-5
d_gene: -
v_gene: TRBV25-1
CDR3aa: CASSPWGGLETQYF
CDR3nt: TGTGCCAGCAGCCCCTGGGGGGGCCTGGAGACCCAGTACTTC

abundance: many
j_gene: TRBJ2-3
d_gene: -
v_gene: TRBV7-6
CDR3aa: CASSTGTSTDTQYF
CDR3nt: TGTGCCAGCAGCACCGGGACTAGCACAGATACGCAGTATTTT

abundance: many
j_gene: TRBJ1-5
d_gene: -
v_gene: TRBV5-1
CDR3aa: CASSLGDGNSNQPQHF
CDR3nt: TGCGCCAGCAGCTTGGGGGACGGGAATAGCAATCAGCCCCAGCATTTT

abundance: few
j_gene: TRBJ2-1
d_gene: -
v_gene: TRBV7-8
CDR3aa: CASSLSSFSSYNEQFF
CDR3nt: TGTGCCAGCAGCTTATCCAGTTTCAGCTCCTACAATGAGCAGTTCTTC

abundance: -
j_gene: TRBJ2-7
d_gene: TRBD1
v_gene: TRBV9
CDR3aa: CASSVAGQGRNEQYF
CDR3nt: TGTGCCAGCAGCGTTGCGGGACAGGGGAGGAACGAGCAGTACTTC

abundance: many
j_gene: TRBJ2-1
d_gene: TRBD2
v_gene: TRBV12-3/TRBV12-4
CDR3aa: CASSLLAGGTQEQFF
CDR3nt: TGTGCCAGCAGCTTACTAGCGGGGGGGACTCAGGAGCAGTTCTTC

abundance: once
j_gene: TRBJ2-5
d_gene: TRBD1
v_gene: TRBV4-1
CDR3aa: CASSAPGQGRETQYF
CDR3nt: TGCGCCAGCAGCGCACCGGGACAGGGAAGAGAGACCCAGTACTTC

abundance: -
j_gene: TRBJ1-1
d_gene: TRBD1
v_gene: TRBV6-2/TRBV6-3
CDR3aa: CASSYVDRGRRTEAFF
CDR3nt: TGTGCCAGCAGTTACGTCGACAGGGGGCGAAGAACTGAAGCTTTCTTT

abundance: -
j_gene: TRBJ1-5
d_gene: TRBD1
v_gene: TRBV7-2
CDR3aa: CASSRQGARDQPQHF
CDR3nt: TGTGCCAGCAGTCGACAGGGGGCTCGGGATCAGCCCCAGCATTTT

abundance: many
j_gene: TRBJ2-5
d_gene: TRBD2
v_gene: TRBV20-1
CDR3aa: CSATPTSGYQETQYF
CDR3nt: TGCAGTGCTACCCCGACTAGCGGGTACCAAGAGACCCAGTACTTC

abundance: -
j_gene: TRBJ2-5
d_gene: -
v_gene: TRBV7-2
CDR3aa: CASSRLGAGRQETQYF
CDR3nt: TGTGCCAGCAGCCGACTTGGGGCGGGTCGCCAAGAGACCCAGTACTTC

abundance: few
j_gene: TRBJ2-5
d_gene: TRBD2
v_gene: TRBV12-3/TRBV12-4
CDR3aa: CASSSSRTSGGGETQYF
CDR3nt: TGTGCCAGCAGTTCCAGCCGGACTAGCGGGGGCGGGGAGACCCAGTACTTC

abundance: many
j_gene: TRBJ1-1
d_gene: TRBD1
v_gene: TRBV7-9
CDR3aa: CASSFTGTGGRVAGNTEAFF
CDR3nt: TGTGCCAGCAGCTTTACCGGGACAGGGGGGCGTGTGGCGGGGAACACTGAAGCTTTCTTT

abundance: -
j_gene: TRBJ1-2
d_gene: TRBD1
v_gene: TRBV28
CDR3aa: CASSRRDRGYGYTF
CDR3nt: TGTGCCAGCAGCCGCCGGGACAGGGGCTATGGCTACACCTTC

abundance: -
j_gene: TRBJ1-2
d_gene: TRBD1
v_gene: TRBV2
CDR3aa: CASRGDRGLHDYTF
CDR3nt: TGTGCCAGCAGGGGGGACAGGGGGCTCCATGACTACACCTTC